This is a list of T cell receptor beta chains from one sample in a study of response to subunit inactivated influenza vaccine. TCRdb reprocessed the RT-PCR reads via MiXCR and lists one record per CDR3 protein. The data show 500,000 to 700,000 distinct CDR3 sequences, with around a quarter seen just once and 2.5% to 3% held by the top ten. These data also formed part of another study, on T cells expressing NK-cell markers.

Sequencing used CD4+ T cells sorted from PBMCs, obtained about 13 days after vaccination. The receptors stem from a man aged 45 to 65 who received an inactivated influenza vaccine. CDR3s include the opening cysteine and the closing phenylalanine or tryptophan. D genes are given only for firm matches. Not every row has a clone size; where given, it reads once, few, many or a size class.

17	TRBV6-2/TRBV6-3	TRBJ1-6	.	.	CASSYPLEGSGDSPLHF	TGTGCCAGCAGTTACCCCTTGGAGGGATCGGGGGATTCACCCCTCCACTTT
14	TRBV7-9	TRBJ1-1	few	TRBD1	CASSFGQENTEAFF	TGTGCCAGCAGTTTCGGACAGGAAAACACTGAAGCTTTCTTT
13	TRBV20-1	TRBJ2-3	.	.	CSAKERNTDTQYF	TGCAGTGCTAAGGAGCGGAACACAGATACGCAGTATTTT
12	TRBV7-2	TRBJ2-1	.	.	CASSLYVSEQFF	TGTGCCAGCAGCTTATACGTCAGTGAGCAGTTCTTC
16	TRBV7-2	TRBJ1-1	few	.	CASSLAGWGRVAEAFF	TGTGCCAGCAGCTTAGCTGGGTGGGGCAGGGTTGCTGAAGCTTTCTTT
17	TRBV14	TRBJ2-7	.	TRBD2	CASSHRTSGRVSYEQYF	TGTGCCAGCAGCCACCGGACTAGCGGGAGGGTATCCTACGAGCAGTACTTC
13	TRBV20-1	TRBJ2-4	few	.	CSALSIAKNIQYF	TGCAGTGCTTTGAGTATAGCCAAAAACATTCAGTACTTC
17	TRBV7-2	TRBJ2-1	.	.	CASSLTLGLSSYNEQFF	TGTGCCAGCAGCTTAACCCTGGGACTCTCTTCCTACAATGAGCAGTTCTTC
16	TRBV4-1	TRBJ2-7	many	.	CASSQPSGTFLYEQYF	TGCGCCAGCAGCCAACCATCGGGAACGTTCCTCTACGAGCAGTACTTC
14	TRBV5-1	TRBJ2-5	.	TRBD1	CASTPGTAFETQYF	TGCGCCAGCACCCCCGGGACAGCCTTTGAGACCCAGTACTTC
16	TRBV6-8	TRBJ2-3	.	.	CASSYWASASTDTQNF	TGTGCCAGCAGTTACTGGGCGAGCGCTAGCACAGATACGCAGAATTTT
14	TRBV3-1	TRBJ2-1	.	TRBD2	CASSQRGTTNEQFF	TGTGCCAGCAGCCAACGTGGGACTACCAATGAGCAGTTCTTC
15	TRBV5-1	TRBJ2-2	.	TRBD1	CASTPRAGGTGELFF	TGCGCCAGCACCCCCCGGGCAGGGGGCACCGGGGAGCTGTTTTTT
13	TRBV6-5	TRBJ1-1	many	.	CASSYYPYTEAFF	TGTGCCAGCAGTTATTATCCTTACACTGAAGCTTTCTTT
14	TRBV24-1	TRBJ2-1	.	TRBD1	CATRGQGARGEQFF	TGTGCCACCAGGGGACAGGGGGCGCGGGGAGAGCAGTTCTTC
14	TRBV10-2	TRBJ1-6	.	.	CASSESIWTSPLHF	TGCGCCAGCAGTGAGTCCATCTGGACGTCACCCCTCCACTTT
12	TRBV20-1	TRBJ1-1	few	.	CSAGGYVTEAFF	TGCAGTGCCGGCGGGTATGTTACTGAAGCTTTCTTT
14	TRBV6-1	TRBJ2-5	.	.	CASSRDTDQETQYF	TGTGCCAGCAGCCGGGACACCGACCAAGAGACCCAGTACTTC
16	TRBV2	TRBJ2-1	.	TRBD1	CASSRSGEGQPGEQFF	TGTGCCAGCAGCCGTTCCGGTGAGGGACAGCCAGGTGAGCAGTTCTTC
15	TRBV18	TRBJ1-1	few	.	CASSPPSKDLAEAFF	TGTGCCAGCTCACCACCGTCGAAGGATCTTGCTGAAGCTTTCTTT
13	TRBV12-3/TRBV12-4	TRBJ2-1	many	.	CASSLANGHEQFF	TGTGCCAGCAGTTTAGCAAACGGACATGAGCAGTTCTTC
15	TRBV29-1	TRBJ1-1	few	.	CSVEGFGTLNTEAFF	TGCAGCGTTGAAGGGTTCGGCACCTTGAACACTGAAGCTTTCTTT
17	TRBV5-5	TRBJ2-5	.	TRBD2	CASSSGRSGGLQETQYF	TGTGCCAGCAGCTCCGGTCGAAGCGGGGGCCTACAAGAGACCCAGTACTTC
17	TRBV12-3/TRBV12-4	TRBJ2-3	.	TRBD1	CASSLRTGGRITDTQYF	TGTGCCAGCAGTTTAAGAACAGGGGGCCGGATCACAGATACGCAGTATTTT
12	TRBV29-1	TRBJ2-7	few	TRBD2	CSVSGGPHEQYF	TGCAGCGTATCGGGGGGGCCCCACGAGCAGTACTTC
16	TRBV9	TRBJ2-3	few	.	CASSVGWGQSTDTQYF	TGTGCCAGCAGCGTAGGGTGGGGGCAGAGCACAGATACGCAGTATTTT